This entry concerns a single TCR beta chain. No cognate antigen has been identified for it. The germline gene is not matched at one end of the junction; a read error may be the cause. The record originates from a study of T-cell reconstitution after alpha-beta-depleted transplantation in children (dated by TCRdb to about 2016). Regarding the research as a whole: The study quantitatively tracked T-cell immune reconstitution after TCRalphabeta/CD19-depleted allogeneic hematopoietic cell transplantation in children using TCR repertoire profiling.

Libraries were made using PCR. The sequencing machine was an Illumina HiSeq 2500. Molecular barcoding was employed in the preparation of TCR libraries, with unique molecular identifiers being used to normalize TCRbeta repertoire quantification. The public reads were run again by TCRdb, first through fastp at Q25 and then through MiXCR, and only productive beta chains were kept. Rows are combined by CDR3 protein, so each entry shows the most common genes and DNA. The sample table contains 440,000 or so distinct CDR3 sequences; only one count was recorded for approximately 42% of them. Roughly a quarter of the sample goes to the ten largest clones. Taken from cysteine to phenylalanine, the CDR3 has 10 residues. Left in the record is the CDR3 DNA by itself, 30 bases read in frame from the first base. For CDR1 and CDR2, the germline V gene (reference sequence) lists DFQATT and SNEGSKA. Per the publication, the treatment or condition label means: allogeneic hematopoietic cell transplantation with graft depleted of TCRalphabeta T cells and CD19 B cells. TCRalphabeta/CD19-depleted allogeneic hematopoietic cell grafts were given to the transplant recipients, all of whom were children.

Broad study findings and their caveats: The frequencies of hyperexpanded clones fell over the following months, and after one year, T-cell counts and TCRbeta diversity were mostly attributed to newly produced T cells. In some patients, high TCRbeta diversity at day 60 was attributed to recipient T cells and intrathymic progenitors that had survived conditioning. About two months after transplant, the apparently early recovery of alphabetaT-cell counts reportedly depended on just several hundred clones that had expanded rapidly and came from non-depleted graft cells.

This specimen consisted of PBMCs, obtained before TCRalphabeta/CD19-depleted stem cell transplant. This clonotype was obtained from a girl aged 2-15 years with aplastic anemia, due to receive a stem cell transplant. The chain joins TRBV20-1 to TRBJ2-5, and TRBD1 may be the D gene, going by 5 matching bases. DNA sequence: TGCAGTGCTAGGGATAGGACACCGATCTTC. This encodes CSARDRTPIF.